This T cell receptor (beta chain) was recovered during a study of stem cell transplantation in POMP-related autoinflammatory disease. General observations from the study: Unique TRB V-J gene pairings were limited in number in patients with PRAID. PRAID patients trended toward lower TRB diversity and higher clonality in all analyzed T-cell subsets.

This clone is a singleton in its sample. What it binds is unknown. PRAID combined immunodeficiency and autoinflammation. TCRdb's copy holds only in-frame clones and misses some; the assay was immunoSEQ multiplex PCR. The repertoire has some 70,000 clones, roughly 90% of them found once; the top ten carry about 0.71%. CDR1 SGHAT and CDR2 FQNNGV come from the germline V gene. CDR3 size: 19 residues. V lost 4 bases to trimming and J lost 3 bases, with 27 bases between them. The clonotype was recovered from a human patient with POMP-related autoinflammation and immune dysregulation (PRAID). A share of the T cells may be of graft donor origin. The source material was CD4+ T cells from PBMCs, sampled after stem cell transplantation. The chain employs TRBV11-2 and TRBJ2-5, with a possible D match to TRBD2 (6 bases). CDR3 coding DNA: TGTGCCAGCAGCTGGGGCCTTGCGGACTACCGGAACATCAAAGAGACCCAGTACTTC. Translating it yields CASSWGLADYRNIKETQYF. Variable domain in full (rest from reference TRBV11-2 and TRBJ2-5): EAGVAQSPRYKIIEKRQSVAFWCNPISGHATLYWYQQILGQGPKLLIQFQNNGVVDDSQLPKDRFSAERLKGVDSTLKIQPAKLEDSAVYLCASSWGLADYRNIKETQYFGPGTRLLVL.